This TCR beta chain emerged from a study of blood T cell repertoires in COVID-19. At the level of the study: Whether acute or convalescent, the COVID-19 samples came from the United States, Italy and Spain. T cells, B-cell-depleted T cells, or PBMCs provided the cDNA or gDNA that served as material.

Sequencing was performed with immunoSEQ multiplex PCR; in TCRdb, only in-frame clones are kept and a portion is missing. The table lists about 31,000 clones, about nine tenths of them singletons, with 8% to 9% in the top ten. The CDR3 is 14 residues long. CDR1 is LNHDA, CDR2 SQIVND, per germline (reference sequence). J gave up 7 bases and V 5 bases, and 8 bases lay outside the gene matches. The rearrangement uses TRBV19 and TRBJ2-1, with 7 bases that match TRBD2. This receptor was taken from a man aged 65-85 years with active or convalescent COVID-19. The sequencing sample was made of peripheral blood. DNA of the CDR3: TGTGCCAGTAGTTCCGCAGGGAGGGAGAATGAGCAGTTCTTC. Amino acid sequence: CASSSAGRENEQFF.